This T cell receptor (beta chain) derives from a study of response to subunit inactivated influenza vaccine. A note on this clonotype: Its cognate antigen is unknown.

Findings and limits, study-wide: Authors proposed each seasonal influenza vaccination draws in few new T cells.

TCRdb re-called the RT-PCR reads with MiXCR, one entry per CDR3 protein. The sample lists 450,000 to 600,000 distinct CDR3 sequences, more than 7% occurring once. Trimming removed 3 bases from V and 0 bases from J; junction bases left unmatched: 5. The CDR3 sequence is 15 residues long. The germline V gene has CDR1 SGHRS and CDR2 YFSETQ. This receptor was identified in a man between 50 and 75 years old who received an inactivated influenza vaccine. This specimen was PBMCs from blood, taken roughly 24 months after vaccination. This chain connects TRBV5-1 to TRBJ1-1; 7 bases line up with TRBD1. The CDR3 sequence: CASSSRDSMNTEAFF. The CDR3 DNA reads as TGCGCCAGCAGCTCCCGGGACAGCATGAACACTGAAGCTTTCTTT.